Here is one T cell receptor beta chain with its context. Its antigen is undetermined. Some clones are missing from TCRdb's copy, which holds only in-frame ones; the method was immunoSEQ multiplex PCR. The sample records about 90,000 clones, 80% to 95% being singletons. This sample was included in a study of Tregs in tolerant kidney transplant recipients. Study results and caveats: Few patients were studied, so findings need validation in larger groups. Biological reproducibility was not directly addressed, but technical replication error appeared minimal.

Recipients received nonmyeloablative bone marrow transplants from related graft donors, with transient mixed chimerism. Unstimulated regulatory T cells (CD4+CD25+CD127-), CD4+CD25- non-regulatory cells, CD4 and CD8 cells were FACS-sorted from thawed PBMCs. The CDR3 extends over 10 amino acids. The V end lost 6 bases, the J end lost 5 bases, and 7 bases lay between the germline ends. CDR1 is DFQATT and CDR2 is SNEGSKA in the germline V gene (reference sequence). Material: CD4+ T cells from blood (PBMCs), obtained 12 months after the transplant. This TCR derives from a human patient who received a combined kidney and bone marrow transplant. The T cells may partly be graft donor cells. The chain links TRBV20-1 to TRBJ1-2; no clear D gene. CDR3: CSASRYGYTF. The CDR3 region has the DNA TGCAGTGCCAGCAGGTATGGCTACACCTTC.